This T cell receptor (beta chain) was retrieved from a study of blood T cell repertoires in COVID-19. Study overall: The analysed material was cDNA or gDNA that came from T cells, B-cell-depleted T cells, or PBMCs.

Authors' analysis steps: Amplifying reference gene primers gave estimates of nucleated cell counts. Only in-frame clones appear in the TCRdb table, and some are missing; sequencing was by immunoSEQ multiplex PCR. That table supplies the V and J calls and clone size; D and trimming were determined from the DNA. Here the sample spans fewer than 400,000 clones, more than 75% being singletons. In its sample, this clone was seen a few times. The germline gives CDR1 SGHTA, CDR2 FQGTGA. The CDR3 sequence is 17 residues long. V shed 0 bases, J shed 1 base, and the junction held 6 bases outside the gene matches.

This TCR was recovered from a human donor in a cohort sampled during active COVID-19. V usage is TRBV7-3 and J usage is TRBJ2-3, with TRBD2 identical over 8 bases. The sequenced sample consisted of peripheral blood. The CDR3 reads CASSLTGREDGTDTQYF. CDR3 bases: TGTGCCAGCAGCTTAACGGGGCGGGAGGACGGCACAGATACGCAGTATTTT.